The rows below give T cell receptor beta chains drawn from one sample of a study of T cells in Graves' hyperthyroidism and ophthalmopathy. MiXCR was run by TCRdb on the multiplex PCR reads, yielding one entry per CDR3 protein. The sample holds more than 250,000 distinct CDR3 sequences, roughly 15% seen once. Material: blood. The origin of the receptors is a woman aged 50 to 60 with Graves' hyperthyroidism that later progressed to Graves' ophthalmopathy. Each CDR3 is given with its conserved first and last residue. D genes are given only for firm matches. Clone size appears in some rows only: once, few, many, or a class for an expanded clone.

CDR3 length | J gene | clone size | D gene | V gene | CDR3 DNA | CDR3 protein
17 | TRBJ2-1 | . | . | TRBV6-1 | TGTGCCAGCAGTGAACCCCCCTGGGGGAGCAGAGGGAATGAGCAGTTCTTC | CASSEPPWGSRGNEQFF
14 | TRBJ2-7 | many | TRBD1 | TRBV20-1 | TGCAGTGCTAATTCAGACAGGGGGCTCAGAGAGCAGTACTTC | CSANSDRGLREQYF
15 | TRBJ2-5 | many | . | TRBV24-1 | TGTGCCACCAGTGATTTGCGGCGGGGCCAAGAGACCCAGTACTTC | CATSDLRRGQETQYF
17 | TRBJ2-1 | many | TRBD2 | TRBV6-1 | TGTGCCAGCAGTACCTCCCCCGGGACTAGCGGAGGCAATGAGCAGTTCTTC | CASSTSPGTSGGNEQFF
13 | TRBJ2-1 | many | . | TRBV7-9 | TGTGCCAGCAGCTCAAGCGGCTACAATGAGCAGTTCTTC | CASSSSGYNEQFF
13 | TRBJ1-6 | . | . | TRBV15 | TGTGCCACCTCACGGGAGCGCAATTCACCCCTCCACTTT | CATSRERNSPLHF
14 | TRBJ2-7 | . | . | TRBV11-2 | TGTGCCAGCAGCTTAGCCCAGACGATGTACGAGCAGTACTTC | CASSLAQTMYEQYF
14 | TRBJ2-7 | many | . | TRBV27 | TGTGCCAGCAGTTTAAGCAGGAGCTCCTACGAGCAGTACTTC | CASSLSRSSYEQYF
16 | TRBJ2-3 | many | . | TRBV9 | TGTGCCAGCAGCGCCAGGGGAGCGGGATCCCCAGATACGCAGTATTTT | CASSARGAGSPDTQYF
14 | TRBJ2-1 | many | . | TRBV11-2 | TGTGCCAGCAGCTCCCCCTTGGTAAGCGATGAGCAGTTCTTC | CASSSPLVSDEQFF
14 | TRBJ1-2 | many | TRBD1 | TRBV20-1 | TGCAGTGCTCTATCCGGGACAGGGTTGAATGGCTACACCTTC | CSALSGTGLNGYTF
14 | TRBJ2-1 | many | TRBD2 | TRBV29-1 | TGCAGCGTTTTGAGGGGAGGGCGAATCGATGAGCAGTTCTTC | CSVLRGGRIDEQFF
14 | TRBJ2-1 | . | . | TRBV27 | TGTGCCAGCCGAGGGGTAAACTCCTACAATGAGCAGTTCTTC | CASRGVNSYNEQFF
17 | TRBJ2-3 | . | TRBD2 | TRBV20-1 | TGCAGTGCGCCCGCCTCCGGGACTAGCGGAAGCACAGATACGCAGTATTTT | CSAPASGTSGSTDTQYF
14 | TRBJ1-1 | . | TRBD1 | TRBV30 | TGTGCCTGGAGTAACAGGGGAGTGAACACTGAAGCTTTCTTT | CAWSNRGVNTEAFF
15 | TRBJ1-2 | few | . | TRBV29-1 | TGCAGCGTTGAATCGCCGCAGTTCCCTAACTATGGCTACACCTTC | CSVESPQFPNYGYTF
15 | TRBJ2-3 | . | . | TRBV15 | TGTGCCACCAGCAGAGCGGCAGTTAGCACAGATACGCAGTATTTT | CATSRAAVSTDTQYF
15 | TRBJ2-1 | few | . | TRBV9 | TGTGCCAGCAGCGTAGGTCCAGGGACCCTCAATGAGCAGTTCTTC | CASSVGPGTLNEQFF
11 | TRBJ1-4 | many | . | TRBV20-1 | TGCAGTGCTGCCCTGACAGAAAAACTGTTTTTT | CSAALTEKLFF
18 | TRBJ1-5 | many | TRBD1 | TRBV28 | TGTGCCAGCAGCCTGGACCTCACCGGGACAGGGGGCAATCAGCCCCAGCATTTT | CASSLDLTGTGGNQPQHF
13 | TRBJ2-5 | many | . | TRBV7-2 | TGTGCCAGCACCTTGACAAACCAAGAGACCCAGTACTTC | CASTLTNQETQYF
15 | TRBJ2-1 | many | . | TRBV28 | TGTGCCAGCAGTTTAATTTTACTGTTGACTAATGAGCAGTTCTTC | CASSLILLLTNEQFF
14 | TRBJ1-5 | . | . | TRBV7-2 | TGTGCCAGCAGCTTAGGCGTGGGAGATCAGCCCCAGCATTTT | CASSLGVGDQPQHF
13 | TRBJ2-2 | few | . | TRBV7-3 | TGTGCCAGCAGCTTAGCGGGACGCGGGGAGCTGTTTTTT | CASSLAGRGELFF
15 | TRBJ1-4 | . | . | TRBV6-1 | TGTGCCAGCAAGATCAACAGCTTACTTAATGAAAAACTGTTTTTT | CASKINSLLNEKLFF
15 | TRBJ1-4 | many | . | TRBV5-6 | TGTGCCAGCAGCTTGGGGGGTCTGACTAATGAAAAACTGTTTTTT | CASSLGGLTNEKLFF
13 | TRBJ2-3 | many | . | TRBV11-3 | TGTGCCAGCAGCCTGGAGAGCGTAGATACGCAGTATTTT | CASSLESVDTQYF
16 | TRBJ2-7 | many | TRBD1 | TRBV3-1 | TGTGCCAGCAGCCAAGAGTCAGCGACAGGGAGCTACGAGCAGTACTTC | CASSQESATGSYEQYF
20 | TRBJ2-1 | . | TRBD2 | TRBV24-1 | TGTGCCACCAGTGATTATGCGGGAGGAGCGCAATCGGGAACACGCAATGAGCAGTTCTTC | CATSDYAGGAQSGTRNEQFF
15 | TRBJ2-5 | many | . | TRBV6-1 | TGTGCCAGCAGTGAAATATCGGCGCCCGGGGAGACCCAGTACTTC | CASSEISAPGETQYF
15 | TRBJ2-3 | many | TRBD2 | TRBV28 | TGTGCCAGCAGCCAAAGCGGGACTAGCACAGATACGCAGTATTTT | CASSQSGTSTDTQYF
14 | TRBJ1-2 | many | TRBD1 | TRBV6-2/TRBV6-3 | TGTGCCAGCAGTTACCTGACAGGGGAGGATGGCTACACCTTC | CASSYLTGEDGYTF
11 | TRBJ2-1 | many | . | TRBV20-1 | TGCAGTGCTAGTGGGCTAAATGAGCAGTTCTTC | CSASGLNEQFF
18 | TRBJ2-2 | many | TRBD1 | TRBV24-1 | TGTGCCACCAGTGATTCGCCCGGACAGGGAAGGAACACCGGGGAGCTGTTTTTT | CATSDSPGQGRNTGELFF
12 | TRBJ2-2 | . | . | TRBV9 | TGTGCCAGCAGCGCGGCTCACGGGGAGCTGTTTTTT | CASSAAHGELFF
13 | TRBJ1-2 | many | . | TRBV19 | TGTGCCAGTAGTCGGGACGGGCGCTATGGCTACACCTTC | CASSRDGRYGYTF
14 | TRBJ2-7 | many | TRBD1 | TRBV6-1 | TGTGCCAGCAGCAGACAGGGCGACAACTACGAGCAGTACTTC | CASSRQGDNYEQYF
14 | TRBJ2-1 | many | . | TRBV28 | TGTGCCAGCAGTTGGCGGGACATCTTTAATGAGCAGTTCTTC | CASSWRDIFNEQFF
13 | TRBJ1-4 | . | . | TRBV5-6 | TGTGCCAGCAGCTTGGTCCAGAATGAAAAACTGTTTTTT | CASSLVQNEKLFF
15 | TRBJ1-1 | . | TRBD1 | TRBV7-3 | TGTGCCAGCAGCCAACAGGGGGCGCGGAACACTGAAGCTTTCTTT | CASSQQGARNTEAFF